These T cell receptor beta chains were read from a single sample in a study of T cell changes during pregnancy in multiple sclerosis. The table came from immunoSEQ multiplex PCR; TCRdb's copy has only in-frame clones and leaves some out. Here the sample spans approximately 49,000 clones, around 94% being singletons. Sample: CD4+ T cells from peripheral blood mononuclear cells, taken in the second trimester of pregnancy. The source is a female donor in good health, enrolled as a control in a pregnancy study. Both conserved end residues are part of each CDR3. The order of the fields is V gene, CDR3 length, J gene, CDR3 protein.

TRBV28	16	TRBJ2-3	CASSPTRLVATDTQYF
TRBV7-8	14	TRBJ1-1	CASSTDRLETEAFF
TRBV5-4	16	TRBJ2-1	CASSQRTSGDYNEQFF
TRBV6-1	17	TRBJ2-5	CASSETLTGNAIVTQYF
TRBV28	11	TRBJ2-7	CASSLGFEQYF
TRBV10-3	14	TRBJ2-3	CAISSRDRTDTQYF
TRBV28	14	TRBJ1-4	CASSPTGFGEKLFF
TRBV6-5	13	TRBJ1-2	CASSYSPGDGYTF
TRBV2	14	TRBJ1-4	CASSEGATNEKLFF
TRBV28	17	TRBJ1-5	CASNSDRFYYSNQPQHF
TRBV5-1	17	TRBJ2-1	CASSLFLQGSSYNEQFF
TRBV5-1	14	TRBJ2-1	CASSLGEGLGEQFF
TRBV30	17	TRBJ2-2	CAWSEWASGSFTGELFF
TRBV13	14	TRBJ2-2	CASSPGLDTGELFF
TRBV19	14	TRBJ2-7	CASTQDIYSYEQYF
TRBV18	15	NA	CASSPSRDTSYEQYF
TRBV7-9	13	TRBJ2-5	CASSVDRVETQYF
TRBV18	15	TRBJ1-5	CASSRGTGVGQPQHF
TRBV6-1	14	TRBJ2-1	CASVVPGHSGEQFF
TRBV4-2	16	TRBJ1-6	CASSQVLRGANSPLHF
TRBV7-8	15	TRBJ1-1	CASSPNGVGDTEAFF
TRBV6-5	15	TRBJ1-5	CASSYTTGDDQPQHF
TRBV4-1	14	TRBJ1-1	CASSQGLVNTEAFF
TRBV5-1	15	TRBJ1-5	CASSLVPGGNQPQHF